The 25 T cell receptor beta chains below all came from one sample that was sequenced in a study of neurological immune-mediated disorders. The time point was: longitudinal time-point 2. TCRdb redid the calling of the 5' RACE reads with MiXCR, one entry per CDR3 protein. The table records some 49,000 distinct CDR3 sequences, around 12% of them present only once. Sequencing was performed on PBMCs. All receptors come from a male donor with HTLV-1-associated myelopathy (HAM/TSP).

On this clonotype itself: Likely a read error: the CDR3 ends without its conserved phenylalanine or tryptophan. V usage is TRBV5-6 and J usage is TRBJ2-5, with TRBD1 matching 9 bases. V shed 3 bases, J shed 7 bases, and the junction held 10 bases outside the gene matches. This CDR3 is 15 amino acids long. The germline V gene has CDR1 SGHDT and CDR2 YYEEEE. CDR3 nucleotide sequence: TGTGCCAGCAGCTCCGGGACAGGGAGGCCAGGGACCCAGTACTTA. Protein product: CASSSGTGRPGTQYL.

This clonotype has a count of ten or more. The chain uses TRBV20-1 and TRBJ2-3, with 9 bases lining up with TRBD2. The trim removed 0 bases at V and 7 bases at J, leaving 5 bases unmatched. Germline CDR1 reads DFQATT; CDR2 reads SNEGSKA (reference sequence). CDR3 length: 14 residues. The CDR3 loop reads CSAREAGGRNTQYF. DNA for the CDR3: TGCAGTGCTAGAGAGGCGGGGGGGAGGAATACGCAGTATTTT.

The sample holds many counts of this clonotype. This rearrangement joins TRBV20-1 to TRBJ2-7, with no clear D. From germline, CDR1 is DFQATT and CDR2 SNEGSKA (reference sequence). This CDR3 spans 13 amino acids. Between the trimmed V and J ends, which lost 3 bases and 2 bases, there was a span of 11 bases. CDR3 coding DNA: TGCAGTGCTAGTATAGGGCAGCCCTACGAGCAGTACTTC. It specifies CSASIGQPYEQYF.

This clonotype was picked up many times. The rearrangement uses TRBV7-2 and TRBJ2-3; 8 nucleotides align to TRBD1. The length of the CDR3 is 14 residues. V lost 5 bases to trimming and J lost 6 bases; unmatched junction nucleotides: 7. CDR1 is SGHTA and CDR2 is FQGNSA in the germline V gene. The CDR3 DNA reads as TGTGCCAGCAGCCCACAGGGGGGTTCGGATACGCAGTATTTT. Residues: CASSPQGGSDTQYF.

This clonotype has a count of ten or more. The rearrangement joins TRBV9 to TRBJ1-1; D not certain. In germline, CDR1 is SGDLS, CDR2 YYNGEE. The V end was cut by 1 base, the J end by 4 bases, with 5 bases between. This CDR3 region has 12 residues. CDR3 sequence (DNA): TGTGCCAGCAGCGTATACGGCACTGAAGCTTTCTTT. This encodes CASSVYGTEAFF.

This clonotype was counted ten times or more. This sequence joins TRBV20-1 and TRBJ2-5; D is unresolved. Trimming left V 7 bases short and J 5 bases short, with 14 bases between. CDR1 and CDR2 (germline): DFQATT, SNEGSKA (reference sequence). This CDR3 comprises 12 residues. CDR3 protein: CSVEFLEETQYF. The CDR3 region has the DNA TGCAGTGTGGAGTTCCTCGAGGAGACCCAGTACTTC.

Of note for this clonotype: This may arise from a read error, as a much more abundant clone is one base away. The V and J genes are TRBV20-1 and TRBJ1-3, with D perhaps matching TRBD1 (6 bases). Trimming pared 0 bases from V and 4 bases from J, leaving 19 bases between. The CDR3 length is 17 residues. Per germline, CDR1 DFQATT and CDR2 SNEGSKA (reference sequence). The CDR3 coding sequence is TGCAGTGCTAGAGATCTCGGACAGCAACCGAGGGGAAACACCATATATTTT. Translating it yields CSARDLGQQPRGNTIYF.

This clonotype has at least ten counts. The J gene is TRBJ1-1, the V gene TRBV28; TRBD1 might be the D (6 bases). Germline lookup yields CDR1 MDHEN and CDR2 SYDVKM. Trimming stripped 6 bases from V and 9 bases from J, with 14 bases between. This CDR3 contains 12 residues. CDR3 amino acids: CASRPRQAQAFF. CDR3 coding DNA: TGTGCCAGCAGACCCAGACAGGCTCAAGCTTTCTTT. Together with reference TRBV28 and TRBJ1-1, the CDR3 gives the full variable domain: DVKVTQSSRYLVKRTGEKVFLECVQDMDHENMFWYRQDPGLGLRLIYFSYDVKMKEKGDIPEGYSVSREKKERFSLILESASTNQTSMYLCASRPRQAQAFFGQGTRLTVV.

This chain joins TRBV29-1 and TRBJ2-7; tentative D call: TRBD1 (5 bases). V was clipped by 4 bases and J by 1 base, with 20 bases between them. CDR3 size: 16 residues. Germline CDR1 is SQVTM and CDR2 is ANQGSEA. CDR3 protein: CSVGSPTDDRSYEQYF. The CDR3 coding sequence is TGCAGCGTTGGGTCCCCGACAGACGATAGATCCTACGAGCAGTACTTC.

In this sample, this clonotype turned up many times. V is TRBV4-3 and J is TRBJ2-7; tentatively, D is TRBD1 (5 bases). V was trimmed by 0 bases and J by 3 bases, leaving 9 bases between them. This CDR3 is 14 amino acids long. Per the germline V gene, CDR1 is LGHNA and CDR2 is YSLEER. The CDR3 region has the DNA TGCGCCAGCAGCCAAGATTACGACAGCTACGAGCAGTACTTC. Its protein is CASSQDYDSYEQYF.

This clonotype has a count of ten or more. The V gene is TRBV15, the J gene TRBJ2-2, with TRBD1 matching 9 bases. Unmatched junction bases numbered 5, after V lost 3 bases and J lost 3 bases. CDR3 length: 16 amino acids. Germline CDR1 is LNHNV and CDR2 is YYDKDF (reference sequence). CDR3 bases: TGTGCCACCAGCAGTAACAGGGGGCAGTACACCGGGGAGCTGTTTTTT. Translated, it gives CATSSNRGQYTGELFF.

The table lists this clonotype with many counts. The chain employs TRBV6-6 and TRBJ2-6; tentatively, D is TRBD1 (5 bases). Trimming cost V 6 bases and J 4 bases, with 22 bases left between them. This CDR3 has 18 residues. The germline V gene encodes CDR1 MNHNY and CDR2 SVGAGI (reference sequence). In DNA, the CDR3 is TGTGCCAGCAGCGTCGACAGTTTGGGCCTCTTAGGGGCCAACGTCCTGACTTTC. This encodes CASSVDSLGLLGANVLTF.

This clonotype was counted at least ten times. The DNA for the CDR3 is TGTGCCAGCAGTTTAGGTTGGCAGGGGGCTTCGCAGCCCCAGCATTTT. It is translated as CASSLGWQGASQPQHF. V usage is TRBV12-3 or TRBV12-4 and J usage is TRBJ1-5, with 8 bases fitting TRBD1. The CDR3 spans 16 residues. V was pared by 1 base and J by 7 bases, with 9 bases of the junction left unmatched.

This clonotype was found many times. J is TRBJ2-6 and V is TRBV12-3 or TRBV12-4; 7 bases agree with TRBD2. The CDR3 runs 14 residues. Losses at the gene ends were 6 bases for V and 4 bases for J; bases not matched to a gene: 3. CDR3 in DNA: TGTGCCAGCAGACTAGCGACCGGGGCCAACGTCCTGACTTTC. Its translation: CASRLATGANVLTF.

This clonotype was recorded many times. The rearrangement links TRBV12-3 or TRBV12-4 to TRBJ1-5; D gene uncertain. The CDR3 sequence is 14 residues long. The V end lost 7 bases, the J end lost 1 base, and 11 bases lay between the germline ends. CDR3 sequence reads: CASTPNTSNQPQHF. The CDR3 DNA follows: TGTGCCAGCACGCCCAACACAAGCAATCAGCCCCAGCATTTT.

This clonotype was recorded at least ten times. The chain combines TRBV7-2 with TRBJ2-7; TRBD2 agrees at 9 bases. Unmatched junction bases numbered 9, after V lost 5 bases and J lost 4 bases. This CDR3 has 15 amino acids. The germline CDR1 and CDR2 sequences are SGHTA and FQGNSA. The CDR3 sequence is CASSARAGGNYEQYF. The CDR3 DNA sequence: TGTGCCAGCAGCGCAAGGGCGGGGGGGAATTACGAGCAGTACTTC.

CDR3 in amino acids: CASSRTGENEQYF. DNA for the CDR3: TGTGCCAGCAGTAGGACAGGGGAGAACGAGCAGTACTTC. This sequence joins TRBV12-3 or TRBV12-4 and TRBJ2-7; 9 nucleotides match TRBD1. The V gene end was trimmed by 5 bases and the J gene end by 5 bases; junction bases not matched to a gene: 4. The CDR3 runs to 13 residues.

This clonotype was observed many times. The chain joins TRBV7-2 to TRBJ2-2, with 7 bases fitting TRBD2. This CDR3 region has 13 residues. V shed 6 bases and J 9 bases; nucleotides not matched to a gene: 7. Per the germline V gene, CDR1 is SGHTA and CDR2 is FQGNSA. The CDR3 spells CASSPGRSRELFF. Written as DNA, the CDR3 is TGTGCCAGCAGTCCCGGGAGGAGCCGGGAGCTGTTTTTT. Supplemented by reference TRBV7-2 and TRBJ2-2, the full variable domain reads GAGVSQSPSNKVTEKGKDVELRCDPISGHTALYWYRQSLGQGLEFLIYFQGNSAPDKSGLPSDRFSAERTGGSVSTLTIQRTQQEDSAVYLCASSPGRSRELFFGEGSRLTVL.

To note about this clonotype: A much larger clone differs by one base, so this may be a read error. DNA of the CDR3: TGTGTCACCAGCAGGAACACCGGGGAGCTGTTTTTT. It codes for CVTSRNTGELFF. This sequence joins TRBV15 and TRBJ2-2; D not certain. The CDR3 is 12 amino acids. In germline, CDR1 is LNHNV, CDR2 YYDKDF (reference sequence).

Worth noting for this clonotype: Relative to the germline gene, one junction end is altered; a read error may explain this. The chain is built from TRBV5-1 and TRBJ2-2; D is perhaps TRBD1 (5 bases). Germline CDR1 is SGHRS and CDR2 is YFSETQ. The length of the CDR3 is 15 residues. CDR3 amino acids: CANSRMDVRAGELFF. The CDR3 coding sequence is TGCGCCAACAGCCGCATGGACGTCAGGGCCGGGGAGCTGTTTTTT.

V gene TRBV5-1 combines with J gene TRBJ2-5; perhaps TRBD2 as D (6 bases). Germline V gene sequence: CDR1 SGHRS, CDR2 YFSETQ. The CDR3 is 15 amino acids. The CDR3 reads CSISVGLLEGETQYF. The CDR3 DNA is TGCTCCATCAGCGTGGGACTCCTCGAAGGGGAGACCCAGTACTTC.

In regard to this clonotype: A much larger clone lies a single base off, so this may be a read error. This sequence joins TRBV10-3 and TRBJ2-3, with 7 bases identical to TRBD1. Germline CDR1 ENHRY, CDR2 SYGVKD. The CDR3 contains 14 residues. The CDR3 DNA sequence: TGTGCCATCTCTAGGACAGGCGCGACAGATACGGAGTATTTT. Its translation is CAISRTGATDTEYF.

Many counts were recorded for this clonotype. This chain connects TRBV7-9 to TRBJ1-4; perhaps TRBD1 as D (6 bases). Per the germline V gene, CDR1 is SEHNR and CDR2 is FQNEAQ (reference sequence). CDR3 size: 14 residues. V lost 4 bases and J lost 8, with 14 bases in between. The CDR3 region is CASSWGLTPEKLFF. Here the CDR3 DNA reads TGTGCCAGCAGCTGGGGGCTGACGCCCGAAAAACTGTTTTTT.

This clonotype showed up many times. The rearrangement links TRBV7-9 to TRBJ2-7; maybe TRBD2 (6 bases). Trimming removed 3 bases at V and 2 bases at J, with 8 bases between. Germline V gene sequence: CDR1 SEHNR, CDR2 FQNEAQ (reference sequence). CDR3 length: 13 amino acids. In nucleotides, the CDR3 is TGTGCCAGCAGCTTTAGCGGAGCCTACGAGCAGTACTTC. Encoded protein: CASSFSGAYEQYF.

The sample holds many counts of this clonotype. CDR3 in DNA: TGTGCCAGCAGTGAAGCCCGGACAGGGGGCACTGAAGCTTTCTTT. Amino acids: CASSEARTGGTEAFF. The chain combines TRBV2 with TRBJ1-1; 10 nucleotides agree with TRBD1. Germline CDR1 SNHLY, CDR2 FYNNEI. V trimming: 0 bases; J trimming: 4 bases; junction bases outside the gene matches: 2. CDR3 size: 15 residues.